Following are 13 T cell receptor beta chains from one sample sequenced in a study of response to subunit inactivated influenza vaccine. In TCRdb, the RT-PCR reads were re-called with MiXCR into one record per CDR3 protein. The sample yields hundreds of thousands of distinct CDR3 sequences, 20% to 25% seen once. The sequences come from PBMCs from blood, collected 21 months after vaccination. The receptor set was obtained from a man in his fifties or sixties who received an inactivated influenza vaccine.

This clonotype was seen many times. The chain links TRBV4-1 to TRBJ1-2; 11 bases agree with TRBD1. The CDR3 extends over 15 amino acids. The junction had 11 bases not matched to a gene; V was cut back by 6 bases and J by 8 bases. Germline V lookup: CDR1 MGHRA, CDR2 YSYEKL. The CDR3 spells CASRIPGTGGEGYTF. The CDR3 DNA is TGCGCCAGCAGAATACCCGGGACAGGGGGTGAAGGCTACACCTTC.

The gene calls are TRBV7-2 and TRBJ1-2, with D maybe TRBD1 (5 bases). V was cut by 3 bases and J by 6 bases, with 14 bases left in between. This CDR3 spans 14 amino acids. The V gene's germline CDR1 is SGHTA and CDR2 FQGNSA. The CDR3 here is CASSFTGTLDGYTF. CDR3 nucleotide sequence: TGTGCCAGCAGCTTCACCGGGACTCTCGATGGCTACACCTTC.

This clonotype has a handful of counts. The J gene is TRBJ2-7, the V gene TRBV5-1, with 8 nucleotides matching TRBD1. CDR3 length: 12 residues. J gave up 6 bases and V 5 bases, and 4 bases lay outside the gene matches. Germline V lookup: CDR1 SGHRS, CDR2 YFSETQ. In nucleotides, the CDR3 is TGCGCCAGCAGTCTGACAGGGGCCGAGCAGTACTTC. This gives the protein CASSLTGAEQYF. Full variable domain (outside the CDR3, taken from reference TRBV5-1 and TRBJ2-7): KAGVTQTPRYLIKTRGQQVTLSCSPISGHRSVSWYQQTPGQGLQFLFEYFSETQRNKGNFPGRFSGRQFSNSRSEMNVSTLELGDSALYLCASSLTGAEQYFGPGTRLTVT.

J is TRBJ2-5 and V is TRBV29-1; D remains ambiguous. The germline V gene encodes CDR1 SQVTM and CDR2 ANQGSEA. This CDR3 comprises 11 residues. Trimming took 8 bases from V and 3 from J, leaving 10 bases between them. DNA for the CDR3: TGCAGCCCGCAACATGAAGAGACCCAGTACTTC. This sequence encodes CSPQHEETQYF.

The chain carries TRBV5-5 and TRBJ2-1, with 11 bases lining up with TRBD1. The CDR3 has 17 residues. CDR1 and CDR2 from the germline V gene are SGHKS and YYEKEE (reference sequence). V shed 1 base and J 6 bases; nucleotides not matched to a gene: 9. The CDR3 region has the DNA TGTGCCAGCAGCTTGAGGGACAGGGGGGGACTAGGCAATGAGCAGTTCTTC. Translating it yields CASSLRDRGGLGNEQFF.

This clonotype was seen more than once but under ten times. This rearrangement joins TRBV3-1 to TRBJ2-1; 13 nucleotides match TRBD2. This CDR3 has 15 residues. CDR1 is LGHDT and CDR2 is YNNKEL in the germline V gene (reference sequence). V was clipped by 5 bases and J by 5 bases; unmatched bases: 3. The CDR3 DNA sequence: TGTGCCAGCAGCGTGACTAGCGGGGGGAACAATGAGCAGTTCTTC. Protein product: CASSVTSGGNNEQFF.

The rearrangement links TRBV7-2 to TRBJ1-5; D may be TRBD1 (6 bases). CDR3 length: 12 residues. V was shortened by 5 bases and J by 11 bases, with 13 bases between the two germline ends. Germline V lookup: CDR1 SGHTA, CDR2 FQGNSA. The CDR3 sequence: CASSPRTGTQHF. The CDR3 coding sequence is TGTGCCAGCAGCCCTCGCACAGGGACCCAGCATTTT. The variable domain in full, with the rest retrieved from reference TRBV7-2 and TRBJ1-5, is GAGVSQSPSNKVTEKGKDVELRCDPISGHTALYWYRQSLGQGLEFLIYFQGNSAPDKSGLPSDRFSAERTGGSVSTLTIQRTQQEDSAVYLCASSPRTGTQHFGDGTRLSIL.

V gene TRBV6-1 combines with J gene TRBJ2-6; D could derive from TRBD1 or TRBD2 (5 bases each). This CDR3 is 17 amino acids long. Germline V gene sequence: CDR1 MNHNS, CDR2 SASEGT. Trimming pared 5 bases from V and 0 bases from J, leaving 14 bases between. The CDR3, as DNA: TGTGCCAGCAGTCCCGGGGCTTGGAGCTCTGGGGCCAACGTCCTGACTTTC. Translating gives CASSPGAWSSGANVLTF.

This chain links TRBV18 with TRBJ2-1; 13 nucleotides agree with TRBD2. V lost 2 bases to trimming and J lost 15 bases; unmatched junction nucleotides: 16. The germline V gene encodes CDR1 KGHSH and CDR2 LQKENI. This CDR3 contains 17 residues. The CDR3 bases are TGTGCCAGCTCACCAACCCCCGGACTAGCGGGAGATACCTTGGGGTTCTTC. Its translation: CASSPTPGLAGDTLGFF.

This clonotype appeared a few times. The V and J genes are TRBV10-3 and TRBJ1-6; 7 positions agree with TRBD1. Trimming removed 0 bases from V and 7 bases from J; junction bases left unmatched: 3. The CDR3 length is 15 residues. Germline-derived CDR1 and CDR2 are ENHRY and SYGVKD. The CDR3 sequence is CAISESAGGNSPLHF. The CDR3 DNA is TGTGCCATCAGTGAGTCGGCAGGGGGAAATTCACCCCTCCACTTT.

The chain couples TRBV5-1 to TRBJ2-1, with D unresolved. CDR1 is SGHRS and CDR2 is YFSETQ in the germline V gene. The CDR3 extends over 19 amino acids. V shed 2 bases and J shed 0 bases, with 21 bases lying between them. In DNA, the CDR3 is TGCGCCAGCAGCTTCTCCGCCGAATTACTGAGAAACTCCTACAATGAGCAGTTCTTC. Its translation: CASSFSAELLRNSYNEQFF.

The chain combines TRBV28 with TRBJ1-1; a possible D gene is TRBD1 (5 bases). V gave up 1 base and J gave up 4 bases, with 13 bases separating them. Germline CDR1 is MDHEN and CDR2 is SYDVKM. CDR3 length: 15 amino acids. The CDR3, as DNA: TGTGCCAGCAGTTTATATGGGTTCGGGACCACTGAAGCTTTCTTT. Residues: CASSLYGFGTTEAFF.

This clonotype has a handful of counts. The chain links TRBV7-8 to TRBJ1-2; D is unresolved. CDR3 length: 13 amino acids. Trimming stripped 5 bases from V and 3 bases from J, with 10 bases between. The germline V gene has CDR1 SGHVS and CDR2 FQNEAQ. CDR3 sequence reads: CASSPRVDYGYTF. For the CDR3, the DNA is TGTGCCAGCAGCCCAAGGGTAGACTATGGCTACACCTTC.